This T cell receptor (beta chain) was identified in a study of blood T cells in healthy people across ages. Next came a second PCR, run for about 7 to 11 cycles, which used a sample-barcoded 5' primer along with a J-beta primer mix. MiXCR, run by TCRdb on the 5' RACE reads, gives a single entry per CDR3 protein. This table holds 1.4 million or so distinct CDR3 sequences, about 45% found once. This clonotype has only a few counts. The CDR3 consists of 16 residues. Per germline, CDR1 ENHRY and CDR2 SYGVKD. V lost 7 bases, J lost 1 base, and 19 bases lay in between. This clonotype was obtained from a woman aged 18 to 35 in good health. The source material was blood. The rearrangement uses TRBV10-3 and TRBJ1-2, with D perhaps TRBD1 (6 bases). CDR3 coding DNA: TGTGCCATCACTCATCATTCGATGGACAGTAACTATGGCTACACCTTC. Translating it yields CAITHHSMDSNYGYTF.